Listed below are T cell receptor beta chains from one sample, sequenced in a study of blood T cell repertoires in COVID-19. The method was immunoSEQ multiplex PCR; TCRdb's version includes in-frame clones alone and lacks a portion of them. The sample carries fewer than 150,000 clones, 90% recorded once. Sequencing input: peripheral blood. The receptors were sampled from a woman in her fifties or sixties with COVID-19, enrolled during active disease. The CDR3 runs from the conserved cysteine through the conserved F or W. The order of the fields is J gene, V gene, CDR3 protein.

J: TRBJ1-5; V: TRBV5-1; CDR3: CASSLGAGDSNQPQHF
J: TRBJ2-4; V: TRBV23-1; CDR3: CASSPRDPGAGAPLAKNIQYF
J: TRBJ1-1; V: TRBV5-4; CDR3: CASSSRQGATEAFF
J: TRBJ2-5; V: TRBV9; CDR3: CASSVTGTDQETQYF
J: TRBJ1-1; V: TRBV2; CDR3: CASSDRSGANTEAFF
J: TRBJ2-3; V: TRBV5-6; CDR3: CASSLGNRGADTQYF
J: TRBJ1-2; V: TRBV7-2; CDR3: CASSSGQFYGYTF
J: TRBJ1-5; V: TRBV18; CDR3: CASSPGAGLVSQPQHF
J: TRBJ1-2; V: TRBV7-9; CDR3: CASSLDRGFSYGYTF
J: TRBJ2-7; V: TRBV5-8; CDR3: CASSWPPGSPYEQYF
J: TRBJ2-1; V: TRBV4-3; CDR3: CASSQESSGNEQFF
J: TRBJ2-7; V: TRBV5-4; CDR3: CASSVGTFPYEQYF
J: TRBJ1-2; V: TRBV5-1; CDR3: CASSSDRGRDGYTF
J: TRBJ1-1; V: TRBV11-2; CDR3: CASSFSGTGESSEAFF
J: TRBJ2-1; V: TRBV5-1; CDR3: CASSERTSGGRDNEQFF
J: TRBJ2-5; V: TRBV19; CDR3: CASSIGGDRETQYF
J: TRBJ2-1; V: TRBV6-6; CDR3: CASSRPGLAGFNEQFF
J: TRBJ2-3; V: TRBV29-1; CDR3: CSTSGTSGGAPSTDTQYF